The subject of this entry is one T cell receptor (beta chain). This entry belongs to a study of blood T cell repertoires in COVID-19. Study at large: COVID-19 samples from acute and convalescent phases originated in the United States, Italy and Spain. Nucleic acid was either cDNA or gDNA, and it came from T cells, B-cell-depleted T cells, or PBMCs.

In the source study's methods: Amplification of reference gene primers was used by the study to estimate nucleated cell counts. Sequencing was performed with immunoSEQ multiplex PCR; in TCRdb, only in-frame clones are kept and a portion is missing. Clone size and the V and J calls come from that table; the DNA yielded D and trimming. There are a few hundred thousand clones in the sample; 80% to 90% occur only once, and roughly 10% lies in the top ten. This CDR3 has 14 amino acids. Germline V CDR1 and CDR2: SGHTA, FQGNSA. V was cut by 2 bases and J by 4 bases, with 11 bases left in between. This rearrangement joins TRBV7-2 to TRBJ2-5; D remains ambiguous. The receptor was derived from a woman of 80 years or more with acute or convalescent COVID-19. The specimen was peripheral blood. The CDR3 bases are TGTGCCAGCAGCTTAAGTCCGACGGGAGAGACCCAGTACTTC. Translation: CASSLSPTGETQYF.